The clone carrying this TCR beta chain was recorded only once. This sample's treatment: oral pan-JAK inhibitor, 5-10 mg twice daily. Researchers took lesional scalp punch biopsies and peripheral blood from people who were alopecia areata patients. The CDR3 is 15 amino acids. V was pared by 4 bases and J by 2 bases, with 16 bases between. Germline CDR1 reads SGDLS; CDR2 reads YYNGEE. The sample is drawn from a study of CD8+ T cells in alopecia areata. Study-wide context: A 6-month period off drug followed tofacitinib, which lasted 6 to 18 months.

RNA was extracted and reverse transcribed into cDNA as the sequencing template. The protocol was immunoSEQ multiplex PCR, while the TCRdb copy is restricted to in-frame clones and leaves out a portion. The data show approximately 210,000 clones, around 66% seen once. The chain carries TRBV9 and TRBJ2-7; D possibly uses TRBD1 or TRBD2 (5 bases each). The sequenced sample was CD4+ T cells sorted from blood, obtained between weeks 43 and 45, from a patient treated with tofacitinib. This sequence originates from a human donor with alopecia areata. In DNA form, the CDR3 reads TGTGCCAGCAGCTACTACCCAGGGACGACCTACGAGCAGTACTTC. It specifies CASSYYPGTTYEQYF.